Listed below are T cell receptor beta chains from one sample, sequenced in a study of a mutant IDH1 vaccine in newly diagnosed glioma. The data were produced by immunoSEQ multiplex PCR, yet TCRdb's version contains in-frame clones alone and is incomplete. This sample has over 50,000 clones; 80% to 90% occur once, and the top ten carry 4.6%. Antigens for these TCRs are unknown. This specimen was PBMCs, taken from a glioma patient whose treatment included an IDH1 peptide vaccine. The source is a woman in her 40s with glioma. CDR3s include the opening cysteine and the closing phenylalanine or tryptophan. The D gene is left open where the match is weak. Only part of the rows carry a size: once, few, many, or a class if the clone is expanded.

abundance: -; j_gene: TRBJ1-5; d_gene: -; v_gene: TRBV27; CDR3aa: CASRKGASAQPQHF; CDR3nt: TGTGCCAGCCGAAAAGGGGCATCAGCCCAGCCCCAGCATTTT
abundance: -; j_gene: TRBJ2-2; d_gene: -; v_gene: TRBV7-8; CDR3aa: CASSTHRDTGELFF; CDR3nt: TGTGCCAGCAGCACCCACAGGGACACCGGGGAGCTGTTTTTT
abundance: once; j_gene: TRBJ2-7; d_gene: -; v_gene: TRBV5-6; CDR3aa: CASSPTPTDYEQYF; CDR3nt: TGTGCCAGCAGCCCGACTCCGACGGACTACGAGCAGTACTTC
abundance: -; j_gene: TRBJ1-1; d_gene: TRBD1; v_gene: TRBV4-1; CDR3aa: CASSQDAGGGTEAFF; CDR3nt: TGCGCCAGCAGCCAAGATGCAGGGGGGGGCACTGAAGCTTTCTTT
abundance: -; j_gene: TRBJ2-1; d_gene: TRBD1; v_gene: TRBV27; CDR3aa: CASSLRGTGSDEQFF; CDR3nt: TGTGCCAGCAGTTTACGCGGGACAGGGTCCGATGAGCAGTTCTTC
abundance: -; j_gene: TRBJ1-4; d_gene: -; v_gene: TRBV27; CDR3aa: CASRPGGTSEKLFF; CDR3nt: TGTGCCAGCAGACCCGGGGGTACGAGTGAAAAACTGTTTTTT
abundance: -; j_gene: TRBJ2-4; d_gene: -; v_gene: TRBV28; CDR3aa: CATTQDTKNIQYF; CDR3nt: TGTGCCACCACCCAGGATACCAAAAACATTCAGTACTTC
abundance: -; j_gene: TRBJ2-3; d_gene: -; v_gene: TRBV29-1; CDR3aa: CSVAGGGTDTQYF; CDR3nt: TGCAGCGTTGCGGGCGGGGGCACAGATACGCAGTATTTT
abundance: once; j_gene: TRBJ1-2; d_gene: TRBD1; v_gene: TRBV18; CDR3aa: CASSPSGQENYGYTF; CDR3nt: TGTGCCAGCTCACCCTCGGGACAGGAGAACTATGGCTACACCTTC
abundance: -; j_gene: TRBJ1-2; d_gene: -; v_gene: TRBV7-9; CDR3aa: CASSPSGGHYGYTF; CDR3nt: TGTGCCAGCAGCCCTAGCGGGGGCCACTATGGCTACACCTTC
abundance: -; j_gene: TRBJ1-5; d_gene: -; v_gene: TRBV4-1; CDR3aa: CASSPRLLGDQPQHF; CDR3nt: TGCGCCAGCAGCCCAAGGTTGCTGGGCGATCAGCCCCAGCATTTT
abundance: -; j_gene: TRBJ1-2; d_gene: -; v_gene: TRBV5-1; CDR3aa: CASSLGGTNYGYTF; CDR3nt: TGCGCCAGCAGCTTGGGCGGAACTAACTATGGCTACACCTTC
abundance: -; j_gene: TRBJ1-4; d_gene: -; v_gene: TRBV27; CDR3aa: CASSFLPNEKLFF; CDR3nt: TGTGCCAGCAGTTTTTTGCCTAATGAAAAACTGTTTTTT
abundance: -; j_gene: TRBJ1-1; d_gene: -; v_gene: TRBV5-1; CDR3aa: CASSLSAPGGVSLNTEAFF; CDR3nt: TGCGCCAGCAGCTTGAGTGCCCCCGGGGGTGTGAGCTTGAACACTGAAGCTTTCTTT
abundance: -; j_gene: TRBJ1-1; d_gene: -; v_gene: TRBV5-6; CDR3aa: CASSFLNTEAFF; CDR3nt: TGTGCCAGCAGCTTTTTGAACACTGAAGCTTTCTTT
abundance: -; j_gene: TRBJ2-2; d_gene: TRBD2; v_gene: TRBV15; CDR3aa: CATSRFGLAGVAGELFF; CDR3nt: TGTGCCACCAGCAGATTTGGACTAGCGGGAGTAGCCGGGGAGCTGTTTTTT
abundance: -; j_gene: TRBJ1-1; d_gene: -; v_gene: TRBV5-4; CDR3aa: CASSAQENTEAFF; CDR3nt: TGTGCCAGCAGCGCGCAGGAAAACACTGAAGCTTTCTTT
abundance: -; j_gene: TRBJ1-6; d_gene: -; v_gene: TRBV7-2; CDR3aa: CASSLDSARRYNSPLHF; CDR3nt: TGTGCCAGCAGCTTAGATTCAGCCAGGCGTTATAATTCACCCCTCCACTTT
abundance: once; j_gene: TRBJ2-5; d_gene: TRBD2; v_gene: TRBV2; CDR3aa: CASSGLAEETQYF; CDR3nt: TGTGCCAGCAGTGGACTAGCGGAAGAGACCCAGTACTTC
abundance: -; j_gene: TRBJ2-3; d_gene: TRBD2; v_gene: TRBV23-1; CDR3aa: CASSQSPSEGGGSSPIRTDTQYF; CDR3nt: TGCGCCAGCAGTCAATCGCCCTCCGAGGGCGGGGGGTCTAGTCCGATCCGCACAGATACGCAGTATTTT
abundance: -; j_gene: TRBJ2-5; d_gene: TRBD2; v_gene: TRBV4-1; CDR3aa: CASSQEPPGLAGGRGQETQYF; CDR3nt: TGCGCCAGCAGCCAAGAGCCCCCGGGACTAGCGGGGGGGAGGGGTCAAGAGACCCAGTACTTC
abundance: -; j_gene: TRBJ1-1; d_gene: -; v_gene: TRBV18; CDR3aa: CASSLIYGTTEGNTEAFF; CDR3nt: TGTGCCAGCTCACTGATTTACGGAACCACCGAGGGGAACACTGAAGCTTTCTTT
abundance: -; j_gene: TRBJ1-6; d_gene: TRBD1; v_gene: TRBV19; CDR3aa: CASSIPGTGYNSPLHF; CDR3nt: TGTGCCAGTAGTATCCCCGGGACAGGTTATAATTCACCCCTCCACTTT
abundance: -; j_gene: TRBJ2-5; d_gene: -; v_gene: TRBV25-1; CDR3aa: CASSETGSGETQYF; CDR3nt: TGTGCCAGCAGTGAAACTGGGTCGGGAGAGACCCAGTACTTC
abundance: -; j_gene: TRBJ2-5; d_gene: -; v_gene: TRBV5-1; CDR3aa: CASSIGPTRGETQYF; CDR3nt: TGCGCCAGCAGCATCGGACCGACGCGGGGAGAGACCCAGTACTTC
abundance: few; j_gene: TRBJ2-1; d_gene: -; v_gene: TRBV28; CDR3aa: CASSQWSGTYNEQFF; CDR3nt: TGTGCCAGCAGCCAATGGTCGGGGACCTACAATGAGCAGTTCTTC
abundance: -; j_gene: TRBJ2-3; d_gene: TRBD2; v_gene: TRBV11-2; CDR3aa: CASSGTSGDLTDTQYF; CDR3nt: TGTGCCAGCAGCGGGACCAGCGGGGACCTTACAGATACGCAGTATTTT
abundance: -; j_gene: TRBJ2-1; d_gene: -; v_gene: TRBV4-1; CDR3aa: CASSQVQGNEQFF; CDR3nt: TGCGCCAGCAGCCAAGTACAGGGCAATGAGCAGTTCTTC
abundance: -; j_gene: TRBJ2-7; d_gene: -; v_gene: TRBV14; CDR3aa: CASSPGPKPLTYEQYF; CDR3nt: TGTGCCAGCAGCCCGGGGCCAAAGCCCCTAACCTACGAGCAGTACTTC